This entry features one T cell receptor beta chain sequence. Its antigen remains unidentified. This specimen comes from a study of PD-1 blockade in classical Hodgkin lymphoma. Turning to the study itself: Intravenous delivery of nivolumab at 3 mg/kg to patients occurred every 2 weeks.

Germline V gives CDR1 SEHNR, CDR2 FQNEAQ (reference sequence). V shed 1 base and J shed 4 bases, with 14 bases lying between them. CDR3 length equals 16 residues. Study outcomes and limitations: In newly diagnosed patients, baseline TCR diversity was reportedly below that of healthy donors. Excluded were patients who started nivolumab under 1 year after ASCT, a group that had lower diversity.

Each and every patient relapsed after autologous stem cell transplantation, and patients got differing brentuximab vedotin exposure. Clones were sequenced by immunoSEQ multiplex PCR, and TCRdb holds only the in-frame ones, with some missing. Of around 19,000 clones listed, roughly 88% are singletons. The sequencing used peripheral blood mononuclear cells (PBMCs), collected before the second cycle of nivolumab. This receptor was taken from a human donor with classical Hodgkin lymphoma. This chain uses TRBV7-9 with TRBJ1-5, with D unresolved. The CDR3 DNA reads as TGTGCCAGCAGCTTAGATGAAGGATTCAGGAATCAGCCCCAGCATTTT. Its protein product is CASSLDEGFRNQPQHF.